This passage covers 6 T cell receptor beta chains from one sample sequenced in a study of T cells after yellow fever vaccination. In TCRdb, the 5' RACE reads were re-called with MiXCR into one record per CDR3 protein. The sample lists 500,000 to 650,000 distinct CDR3 sequences, approximately 13% occurring once. The source was PBMCs, collected on the day of the yellow fever booster vaccination. The origin of the receptors is a man aged 25 to 40 who received the YFV17D yellow fever vaccine.

The chain employs TRBV19 and TRBJ1-4; TRBD1 is a possible D gene (5 bases). CDR3 size: 13 residues. The germline gives CDR1 LNHDA, CDR2 SQIVND (reference sequence). V lost 10 bases to trimming and J lost 7 bases, with 16 bases between them. The CDR3 coding sequence is TGTGCCACCGGGGCAGGCGGTAGTGAAAAACTGTTTTTT. Protein product: CATGAGGSEKLFF.

This clonotype was seen more than once but under ten times. The rearrangement joins TRBV11-2 to TRBJ2-7; 9 nucleotides align to TRBD2. V shed 2 bases and J 2 bases; nucleotides not matched to a gene: 7. The CDR3 consists of 16 residues. In germline, CDR1 is SGHAT, CDR2 FQNNGV. CDR3 in DNA: TGTGCCAGCAGCTTACTCTCCGGGACTAGCCCCTACGAGCAGTACTTC. Its protein is CASSLLSGTSPYEQYF. Complete variable domain (other parts from reference TRBV11-2 and TRBJ2-7): EAGVAQSPRYKIIEKRQSVAFWCNPISGHATLYWYQQILGQGPKLLIQFQNNGVVDDSQLPKDRFSAERLKGVDSTLKIQPAKLEDSAVYLCASSLLSGTSPYEQYFGPGTRLTVT.

The rearrangement joins TRBV11-3 to TRBJ2-1; 9 nucleotides match TRBD1. The germline CDR1 and CDR2 sequences are SGHNT and YENEEA. V lost 1 base and J lost 3; bases outside the gene matches: 4. The CDR3 length is 16 residues. CDR3 bases: TGTGCCAGCAGCTTAGGGGGACAGGGTTTCTACAATGAGCAGTTCTTC. Its translation: CASSLGGQGFYNEQFF. Drawing the rest from reference TRBV11-3 and TRBJ2-1, the complete variable domain is EAGVVQSPRYKIIEKKQPVAFWCNPISGHNTLYWYLQNLGQGPELLIRYENEEAVDDSQLPKDRFSAERLKGVDSTLKIQPAELGDSAVYLCASSLGGQGFYNEQFFGPGTRLTVL.

V is TRBV7-9 and J is TRBJ2-3, with 8 bases lining up with TRBD2. The ends lost 5 bases at V and 10 bases at J; junction bases unmatched: 8. This CDR3 comprises 13 residues. Germline V gene lookup returns CDR1 SEHNR and CDR2 FQNEAQ (reference sequence). The CDR3 sequence: CASSAAGLVAQYF. As DNA, the CDR3 is TGTGCCAGCAGCGCCGCGGGACTAGTGGCGCAGTATTTT.

The chain couples TRBV20-1 to TRBJ2-4; 10 bases are a match to TRBD2. The CDR3 sequence is 14 residues long. Germline assignment: CDR1 DFQATT and CDR2 SNEGSKA (reference sequence). CDR3 loop: CGSGRAGAKNIQYF. The DNA for the CDR3 is TGCGGGAGCGGGAGGGCCGGTGCCAAAAACATTCAGTACTTC.

This sequence joins TRBV5-4 and TRBJ2-1; no clear D. Germline loops: CDR1 SGHNT, CDR2 YYREEE (reference sequence). This CDR3 has 15 amino acids. Trimming removed 0 bases from V and 3 bases from J, with 10 bases in between. The CDR3 bases are TGTGCCAGCAGCTTGGGACAAACATACTACAATGAGCAGTTCTTC. Translation: CASSLGQTYYNEQFF.